These 27 T cell receptor beta chains came from one sample sequenced in a study of T cell changes during pregnancy in multiple sclerosis. Using immunoSEQ multiplex PCR, the repertoire was profiled, and TCRdb retains in-frame clones only, with some absent. The sample yields over 30,000 clones, 90% to 95% seen once. The sequencing used CD4+ T cells from peripheral blood mononuclear cells, collected after pregnancy. These receptors originate from a female donor with multiple sclerosis, enrolled in a pregnancy study.

The genes are TRBV18 and TRBJ1-2; D gene ambiguous. Germline lookup yields CDR1 KGHSH and CDR2 LQKENI. The CDR3 sequence is 15 residues long. V was trimmed by 2 bases and J by 4 bases, leaving 14 bases between them. CDR3 in amino acids: CASSPEIKLSYGYTF. CDR3 in DNA: TGTGCCAGCTCACCAGAAATTAAACTAAGCTATGGCTACACCTTC.

This clone occurred a few times. The chain employs TRBV5-8 and TRBJ2-1, with a weak D call TRBD1 (5 bases). V was clipped by 0 bases and J by 7 bases, with 11 bases between them. CDR3 length: 14 amino acids. Germline CDR1 SGHTS, CDR2 YDEGEE. In nucleotides, the CDR3 is TGTGCCAGCAGCTTGGTGACAGTAGTTAATGAGCAGTTCTTC. Amino acid sequence: CASSLVTVVNEQFF.

The V call is TRBV20-1, the J call TRBJ1-1; no clear D gene. Trimming removed 6 bases at V and 5 bases at J, with 7 bases between. This CDR3 contains 10 residues. Germline values: CDR1 DFQATT, CDR2 SNEGSKA (reference sequence). The CDR3 sequence is CSASKTEAFF. The CDR3 nucleotides read TGCAGTGCGAGTAAAACTGAAGCTTTCTTT.

This clone was counted between two and nine times. The chain has TRBV5-1 and TRBJ1-2, with a weak D call TRBD1 (6 bases). There are 14 residues in the CDR3. V was cut by 1 base and J by 6 bases, with 13 bases left in between. Germline V gene lookup returns CDR1 SGHRS and CDR2 YFSETQ. CDR3 DNA: TGCGCCAGCAGCTTGATAGGGGGAGAAAATGGCTACACCTTC. Amino acid sequence: CASSLIGGENGYTF.

This clone has more than one count but fewer than ten. The gene calls are TRBV18 and TRBJ1-1; weak D call: TRBD1 (5 bases). This CDR3 has 12 residues. The germline V and J ends were trimmed by 3 bases and 7 bases, with 9 bases remaining between them. From germline, CDR1 is KGHSH and CDR2 LQKENI. The CDR3 protein is CASSPATDEAFF. The CDR3 nucleotides are TGTGCCAGCTCACCGGCGACAGATGAAGCTTTCTTT.

The chain combines TRBV13 with TRBJ2-1; D may be TRBD2 (6 bases). CDR1 PRHDT and CDR2 FYEKMQ come from the germline V gene (reference sequence). Trimming took 5 bases from V and 9 from J, leaving 32 bases between them. This CDR3 spans 19 amino acids. CDR3 sequence reads: CASSRLSFLAKLSPGEQFF. CDR3 DNA: TGTGCCAGCAGCCGCCTAAGCTTCCTAGCGAAACTCTCCCCCGGTGAGCAGTTCTTC. Full variable domain (outside the CDR3, taken from reference TRBV13 and TRBJ2-1): AAGVIQSPRHLIKEKRETATLKCYPIPRHDTVYWYQQGPGQDPQFLISFYEKMQSDKGSIPDRFSAQQFSDYHSELNMSSLELGDSALYFCASSRLSFLAKLSPGEQFFGPGTRLTVL.

The CDR3 nucleotides read TGTGCCAGCAGCCCGCGGGCGGGGTGGGACTATGGCTACACCTTC. This translates into CASSPRAGWDYGYTF. The V and J genes are TRBV13 and TRBJ1-2; D unclear. The V end was cut by 5 bases, the J end by 3 bases, with 16 bases between. The CDR3 length is 15 residues. Looked up from germline, CDR1 is PRHDT and CDR2 is FYEKMQ (reference sequence).

J is TRBJ1-1 and V is TRBV25-1; 10 nucleotides align to TRBD1. The CDR3 has 14 residues. The germline gives CDR1 MGHDK, CDR2 SYGVNS. V lost 6 bases and J lost 1; bases outside the gene matches: 2. The CDR3 DNA sequence: TGTGCCAGCAGACGACAGGGGGCGAACACTGAAGCTTTCTTT. It is translated as CASRRQGANTEAFF.

This chain uses TRBV7-3 with TRBJ2-1; the match to TRBD2 covers 7 bases. Germline V lookup: CDR1 SGHTA, CDR2 FQGTGA. This CDR3 comprises 15 residues. V was pared by 2 bases and J by 5 bases, with 6 bases of the junction left unmatched. CDR3 bases: TGTGCCAGCAGCTTATCGGGGCGGGAGCACAATGAGCAGTTCTTC. This translates into CASSLSGREHNEQFF.

The chain links TRBV19 to TRBJ1-1; 9 bases align to TRBD1. V gave up 6 bases and J gave up 5 bases; unmatched junction bases: 4. The CDR3 extends over 13 amino acids. Germline V lookup: CDR1 LNHDA, CDR2 SQIVND (reference sequence). The CDR3 is CASSRTGETEAFF. Written as DNA, the CDR3 is TGTGCCAGTAGCAGGACAGGGGAGACTGAAGCTTTCTTT.

This clone was observed once. The rearrangement joins TRBV7-2 to TRBJ1-5; D unresolved. Germline assignment: CDR1 SGHTA and CDR2 FQGNSA. V lost 3 bases and J lost 0, with 9 bases in between. The CDR3 has 15 residues. The CDR3 region is CASSFYRDSNQPQHF. CDR3 in DNA: TGTGCCAGCAGCTTTTACCGGGATAGCAATCAGCCCCAGCATTTT.

This chain uses TRBV6-5 with TRBJ1-2, with a weak D call TRBD1 (6 bases). Trimming left V 5 bases short and J 7 bases short, with 20 bases between. The germline gives CDR1 MNHEY, CDR2 SVGAGI. CDR3 length: 15 residues. In DNA form, the CDR3 reads TGTGCCAGCAGTGCTACGTGGGGGGGGGCTGGTGGCTACACCTTC. It translates to CASSATWGGAGGYTF.

The chain carries TRBV18 and TRBJ1-5, with D perhaps TRBD1 (6 bases). V dropped 3 bases and J dropped 2 bases, with 11 bases sitting between them. Germline V gene sequence: CDR1 KGHSH, CDR2 LQKENI. This CDR3 is built from 15 residues. The DNA of the CDR3 is TGTGCCAGCTCACCGGACAGCCATCGCAATCAGCCCCAGCATTTT. Protein product: CASSPDSHRNQPQHF. Complete variable domain (other parts from reference TRBV18 and TRBJ1-5): NAGVMQNPRHLVRRRGQEARLRCSPMKGHSHVYWYRQLPEEGLKFMVYLQKENIIDESGMPKERFSAEFPKEGPSILRIQQVVRGDSAAYFCASSPDSHRNQPQHFGDGTRLSIL.

This clone was recorded once. The genes are TRBV4-1 and TRBJ1-1; 7 bases align to TRBD1. V gave up 4 bases and J gave up 5 bases; unmatched junction bases: 10. The CDR3 spans 15 residues. CDR1 MGHRA and CDR2 YSYEKL come from the germline V gene. The CDR3 spells CASSPPMGQLTEAFF. CDR3 nucleotide sequence: TGCGCCAGCAGCCCCCCAATGGGACAGCTGACTGAAGCTTTCTTT.

The V gene is TRBV7-8, the J gene TRBJ2-2; 9 bases map to TRBD2. J gave up 0 bases and V 5 bases, and 10 bases lay outside the gene matches. The CDR3 consists of 18 residues. Germline V lookup: CDR1 SGHVS, CDR2 FQNEAQ. CDR3 nucleotide sequence: TGTGCCAGCAGCACCAGACTAGCGGCAGAACCGAACACCGGGGAGCTGTTTTTT. This encodes CASSTRLAAEPNTGELFF.

The V call is TRBV5-1, the J call TRBJ1-1; D call uncertain. The germline gives CDR1 SGHRS, CDR2 YFSETQ. The CDR3 has 18 amino acids. V lost 0 bases to trimming and J lost 0 bases, with 18 bases between them. CDR3 in DNA: TGCGCCAGCAGCTTGGCCAAATCTACACAGAACATGAACACTGAAGCTTTCTTT. It encodes CASSLAKSTQNMNTEAFF.

This chain joins TRBV5-4 and TRBJ2-7; D may be TRBD2 (6 bases). Germline V gene data show CDR1 as SGHNT and CDR2 as YYREEE (reference sequence). V was pared by 4 bases and J by 3 bases, with 14 bases between. The CDR3 contains 14 residues. The CDR3 coding sequence is TGTGCCAGCAGCCCATCGGGAGAGGTCTACGAGCAGTACTTC. Protein product: CASSPSGEVYEQYF.

V is TRBV9 and J is TRBJ1-2; D might be TRBD1 (5 bases). The V end lost 0 bases, the J end lost 0 bases, and 9 bases lay between the germline ends. The germline gives CDR1 SGDLS, CDR2 YYNGEE. This CDR3 is built from 15 residues. Here the CDR3 DNA reads TGTGCCAGCAGCGTAGGACAGAGCGCTAACTATGGCTACACCTTC. It yields the protein CASSVGQSANYGYTF.

This chain connects TRBV9 to TRBJ1-4; unclear D gene. The V and J ends lost 0 bases and 6 bases respectively, with 6 bases between them. This CDR3 has 13 residues. Germline-derived CDR1 and CDR2 are SGDLS and YYNGEE. CDR3 sequence reads: CASSVEIDEKLFF. Written as DNA, the CDR3 is TGTGCCAGCAGCGTAGAGATAGATGAAAAACTGTTTTTT.

The rearrangement links TRBV7-2 to TRBJ1-2; D gene unclear. The CDR3 runs to 13 residues. Germline values: CDR1 SGHTA, CDR2 FQGNSA. Trimming took off 3 bases at V and 1 base at J, with 6 bases between the two ends. CDR3 sequence reads: CASSLADNYGYTF. CDR3 DNA: TGTGCCAGCAGCTTGGCAGATAACTATGGCTACACCTTC.

The rearrangement links TRBV19 to TRBJ1-2; TRBD1 is a possible D gene (5 bases). The V end lost 4 bases, the J end lost 5 bases, and 17 bases lay between the germline ends. CDR1 and CDR2 (germline): LNHDA, SQIVND (reference sequence). The CDR3 loop spans 15 amino acids. Here the CDR3 DNA reads TGTGCCAGTAGTACAGGGTTTGGGCTAAATTATGGCTACACCTTC. Translating it yields CASSTGFGLNYGYTF.

The rearrangement uses TRBV5-1 and TRBJ1-6; D perhaps matches TRBD1 (5 bases). This CDR3 comprises 14 residues. Trimming cost V 0 bases and J 7 bases, with 8 bases left between them. CDR1 is SGHRS, CDR2 YFSETQ, per germline. The CDR3 region is CASSLEGKNSPLHF. The CDR3 DNA is TGCGCCAGCAGCTTGGAGGGGAAGAATTCACCCCTCCACTTT.

V is TRBV6-5 and J is TRBJ1-2, with TRBD1 matching 8 bases. Germline V gives CDR1 MNHEY, CDR2 SVGAGI. Trimming cost V 0 bases and J 1 base; bases outside gene matches: 4. This CDR3 comprises 16 residues. CDR3 in DNA: TGTGCCAGCAGTTACTCGACAGGGGCTATTAACTATGGCTACACCTTC. This codes for CASSYSTGAINYGYTF.

The V call is TRBV4-1, the J call TRBJ1-5, with 7 positions matching TRBD1. Germline V gene lookup returns CDR1 MGHRA and CDR2 YSYEKL. After removal of 3 bases from V and 3 bases from J, the junction contained 11 bases not matched to a gene. This CDR3 is 17 amino acids long. CDR3 in DNA: TGCGCCAGCAGCCAGCCTAGAGGGGGACAGATCAATCAGCCCCAGCATTTT. Translated, it gives CASSQPRGGQINQPQHF.

V is TRBV7-3 and J is TRBJ1-1; 7 nucleotides agree with TRBD1. The junction had 4 bases not matched to a gene; V was cut back by 5 bases and J by 1 base. CDR1 is SGHTA and CDR2 is FQGTGA in the germline V gene. The CDR3 totals 14 residues. CDR3 amino acids: CASSLGTENTEAFF. CDR3 bases: TGTGCCAGCAGCCTCGGGACAGAGAACACTGAAGCTTTCTTT.

The chain employs TRBV18 and TRBJ1-6; D call uncertain. Germline values: CDR1 KGHSH, CDR2 LQKENI. CDR3 length: 14 residues. V lost 3 bases, J lost 5 bases, and 8 bases lay in between. The CDR3 loop reads CASSPTTNNSPLHF. CDR3 in DNA: TGTGCCAGCTCACCGACAACCAATAATTCACCCCTCCACTTT.

The gene calls are TRBV5-1 and TRBJ2-7, with D unclear. The CDR3 covers 14 residues. The V end lost 3 bases, the J end lost 2 bases, and 12 bases lay between the germline ends. From germline, CDR1 is SGHRS and CDR2 YFSETQ. The CDR3 DNA reads TGCGCCAGCAGCTACCCACACGCCGCCTACGAGCAGTACTTC. Translation: CASSYPHAAYEQYF.